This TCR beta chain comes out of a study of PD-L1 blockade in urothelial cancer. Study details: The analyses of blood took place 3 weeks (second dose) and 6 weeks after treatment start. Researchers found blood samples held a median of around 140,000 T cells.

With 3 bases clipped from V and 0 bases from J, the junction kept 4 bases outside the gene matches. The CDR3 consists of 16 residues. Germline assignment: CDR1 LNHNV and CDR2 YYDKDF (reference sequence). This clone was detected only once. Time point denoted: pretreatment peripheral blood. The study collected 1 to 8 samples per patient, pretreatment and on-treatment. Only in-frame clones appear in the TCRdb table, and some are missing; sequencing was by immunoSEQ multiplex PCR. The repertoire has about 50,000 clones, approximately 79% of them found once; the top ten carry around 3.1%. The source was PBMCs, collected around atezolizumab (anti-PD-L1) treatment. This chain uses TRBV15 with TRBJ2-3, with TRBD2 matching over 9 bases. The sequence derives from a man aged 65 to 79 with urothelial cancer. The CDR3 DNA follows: TGTGCCACCAGCAGGGGGACTAGCCTGAGCACAGATACGCAGTATTTT. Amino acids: CATSRGTSLSTDTQYF.